This T cell receptor (beta chain) was observed in a study of blood T cell repertoires in COVID-19. Study-level background: From T cells, B-cell-depleted T cells, or PBMCs came the material, which was cDNA or gDNA.

In the study's own analysis: Scientists estimated how many nucleated cells there were by amplifying reference gene primers. The data were produced by immunoSEQ multiplex PCR, yet TCRdb's version contains in-frame clones alone and is incomplete. Clone size and V and J calls were adopted from that table, with D and trimming inferred from the DNA. This table holds a few hundred thousand clones, roughly four fifths found once. Trimming cost V 0 bases and J 3 bases; bases outside gene matches: 8. In germline, CDR1 is MNHEY, CDR2 SVGEGT. The CDR3 extends over 17 amino acids. Material: PBMCs or T cells enriched from blood (not recorded which). The receptor was derived from a woman between 50 and 59 years old who had recovered from COVID-19. The J gene is TRBJ2-7, the V gene TRBV6-2 or TRBV6-3; TRBD1 agrees at 10 bases. This CDR3 reads CASSYSSVGTGDYEQYF. For the CDR3, the DNA is TGTGCCAGCAGTTACTCGAGTGTCGGGACAGGGGACTACGAGCAGTACTTC.